This TCR beta chain was recovered during a study of T-cell memory formation after mild COVID-19. V lost 6 bases, J lost 2 bases, and 8 bases stayed unmatched. The CDR3 length is 15 residues. Germline V gives CDR1 MNHEY, CDR2 SVGAGI. This clonotype was recorded a few times. TCRdb fed the 5' RACE reads into MiXCR, producing one record per CDR3 protein. The table records 150,000 to 200,000 distinct CDR3 sequences, 25% to 40% of them present only once. The receptor was isolated from an adult woman who had mild COVID-19 (a few samples of this study predate the infection). Cell type and time point are not known. The genes are TRBV6-5 and TRBJ2-7, with 9 bases aligning to TRBD1. The sample was PBMCs or a T cell subset sorted from them (not recorded which). As DNA, the CDR3 is TGTGCCAGCAGCCACTCGGGGACAGGGACCTACGAGCAGTACTTC. This sequence encodes CASSHSGTGTYEQYF.